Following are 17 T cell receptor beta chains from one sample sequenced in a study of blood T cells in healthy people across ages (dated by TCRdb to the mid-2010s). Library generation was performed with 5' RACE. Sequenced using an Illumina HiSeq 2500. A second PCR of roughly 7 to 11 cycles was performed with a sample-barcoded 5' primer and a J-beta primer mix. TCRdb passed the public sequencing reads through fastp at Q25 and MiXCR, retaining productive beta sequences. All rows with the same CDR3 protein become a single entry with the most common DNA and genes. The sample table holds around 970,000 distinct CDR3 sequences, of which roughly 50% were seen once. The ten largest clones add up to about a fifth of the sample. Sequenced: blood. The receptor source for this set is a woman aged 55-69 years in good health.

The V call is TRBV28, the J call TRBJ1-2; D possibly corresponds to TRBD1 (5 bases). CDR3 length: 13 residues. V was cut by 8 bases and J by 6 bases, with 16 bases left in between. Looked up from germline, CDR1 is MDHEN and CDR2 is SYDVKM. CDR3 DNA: TGTGCCAGCCGAAAGCAGGGTTTTGATGGCTACACCTTC. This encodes CASRKQGFDGYTF.

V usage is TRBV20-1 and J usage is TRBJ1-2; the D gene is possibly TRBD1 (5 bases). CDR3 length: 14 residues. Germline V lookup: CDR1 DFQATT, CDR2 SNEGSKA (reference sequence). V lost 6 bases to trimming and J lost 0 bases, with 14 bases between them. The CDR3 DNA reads TGCAGTGCCATATCGTCAGGGCCTAACTATGGCTACACCTTC. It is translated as CSAISSGPNYGYTF.

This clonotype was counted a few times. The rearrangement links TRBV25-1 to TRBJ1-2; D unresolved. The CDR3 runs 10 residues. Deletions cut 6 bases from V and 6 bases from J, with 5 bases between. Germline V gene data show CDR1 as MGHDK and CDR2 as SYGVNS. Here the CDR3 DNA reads TGTGCCAGCAGCGGGGATGGCTACACCTTC. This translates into CASSGDGYTF.

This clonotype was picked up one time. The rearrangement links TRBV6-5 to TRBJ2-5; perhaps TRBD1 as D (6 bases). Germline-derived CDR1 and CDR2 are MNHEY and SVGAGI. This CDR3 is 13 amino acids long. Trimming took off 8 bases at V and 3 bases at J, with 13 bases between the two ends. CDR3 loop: CASQGLAKETQYF. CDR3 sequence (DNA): TGTGCCAGCCAGGGGTTGGCTAAAGAGACCCAGTACTTC.

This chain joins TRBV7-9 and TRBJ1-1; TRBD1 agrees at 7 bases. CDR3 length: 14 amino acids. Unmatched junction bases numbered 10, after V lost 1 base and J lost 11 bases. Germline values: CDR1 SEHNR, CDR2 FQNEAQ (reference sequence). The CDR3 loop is CASSLGGLGGAAFF. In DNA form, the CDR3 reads TGTGCCAGCAGCTTAGGGGGGCTAGGGGGCGCGGCTTTCTTT.

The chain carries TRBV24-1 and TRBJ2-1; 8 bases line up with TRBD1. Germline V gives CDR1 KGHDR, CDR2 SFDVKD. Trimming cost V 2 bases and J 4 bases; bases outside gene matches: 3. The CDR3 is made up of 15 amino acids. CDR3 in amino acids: CATSDSRQGYNEQFF. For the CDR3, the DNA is TGTGCCACCAGTGATTCTAGACAGGGGTACAATGAGCAGTTCTTC.

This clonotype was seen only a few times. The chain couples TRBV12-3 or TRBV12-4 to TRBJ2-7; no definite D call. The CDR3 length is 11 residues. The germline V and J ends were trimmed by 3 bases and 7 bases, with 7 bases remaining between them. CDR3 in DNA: TGTGCCAGCAGTTTCTTGCAGGAGCAGTACTTC. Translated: CASSFLQEQYF.

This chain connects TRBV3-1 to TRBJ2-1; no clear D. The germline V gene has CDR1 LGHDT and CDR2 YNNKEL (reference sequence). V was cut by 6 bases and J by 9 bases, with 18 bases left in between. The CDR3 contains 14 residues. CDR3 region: CASRRPGTEGEQFF. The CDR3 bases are TGTGCCAGCAGAAGACCCGGAACTGAAGGTGAGCAGTTCTTC.

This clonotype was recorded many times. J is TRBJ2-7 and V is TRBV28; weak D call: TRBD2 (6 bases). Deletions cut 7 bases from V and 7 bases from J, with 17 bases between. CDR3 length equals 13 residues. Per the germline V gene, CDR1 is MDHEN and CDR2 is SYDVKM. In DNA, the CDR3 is TGTGCCAGCACCGTCGGGGGACCTAAAGAGCAGTACTTC. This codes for CASTVGGPKEQYF. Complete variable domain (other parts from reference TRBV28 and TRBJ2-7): DVKVTQSSRYLVKRTGEKVFLECVQDMDHENMFWYRQDPGLGLRLIYFSYDVKMKEKGDIPEGYSVSREKKERFSLILESASTNQTSMYLCASTVGGPKEQYFGPGTRLTVT.

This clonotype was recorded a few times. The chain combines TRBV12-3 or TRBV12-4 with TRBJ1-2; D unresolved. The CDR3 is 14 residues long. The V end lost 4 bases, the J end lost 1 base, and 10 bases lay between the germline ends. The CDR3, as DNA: TGTGCCAGCAGTTCCAGTGTAAATAACTATGGCTACACCTTC. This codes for CASSSSVNNYGYTF.

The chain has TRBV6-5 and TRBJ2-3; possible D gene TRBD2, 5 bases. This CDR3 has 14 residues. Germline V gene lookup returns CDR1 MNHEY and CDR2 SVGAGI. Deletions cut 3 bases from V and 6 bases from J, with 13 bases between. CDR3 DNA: TGTGCCAGCAGTTATTCAGGCAGGAGGGATACGCAGTATTTT. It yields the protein CASSYSGRRDTQYF.

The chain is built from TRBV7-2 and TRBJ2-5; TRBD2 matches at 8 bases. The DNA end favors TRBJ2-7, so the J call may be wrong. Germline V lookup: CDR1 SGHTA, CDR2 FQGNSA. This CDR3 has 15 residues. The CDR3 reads CASSLVAGGVDEQYF. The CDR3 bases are TGTGCCAGCAGCTTAGTTGCGGGAGGAGTCGACGAGCAGTACTTC.

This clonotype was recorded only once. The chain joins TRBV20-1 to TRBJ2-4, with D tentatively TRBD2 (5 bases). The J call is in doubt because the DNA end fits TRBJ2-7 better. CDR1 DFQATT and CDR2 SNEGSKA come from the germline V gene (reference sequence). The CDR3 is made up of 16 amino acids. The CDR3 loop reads CSARGPASLITYEQYF. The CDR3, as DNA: TGCAGTGCTCGGGGTCCGGCGAGCCTGATAACCTACGAGCAGTACTTC.

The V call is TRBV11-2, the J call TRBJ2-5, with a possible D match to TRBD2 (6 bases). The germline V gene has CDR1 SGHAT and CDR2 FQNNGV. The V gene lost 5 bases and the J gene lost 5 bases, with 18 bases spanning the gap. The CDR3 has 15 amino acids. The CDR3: CASSRPGEASETQYF. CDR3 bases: TGTGCCAGCAGCCGCCCCGGGGAGGCAAGTGAGACCCAGTACTTC.

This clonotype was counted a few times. The CDR3 is CATSRDRSSGNYEQYF. In nucleotides, the CDR3 is TGTGCCACCAGCAGAGATCGATCTAGCGGGAACTACGAGCAGTACTTC. This chain joins TRBV15 and TRBJ2-7; TRBD2 agrees at 9 bases. This CDR3 is 16 amino acids long. Germline loops: CDR1 LNHNV, CDR2 YYDKDF (reference sequence). V lost 0 bases to trimming and J lost 3 bases; unmatched junction nucleotides: 6. Full variable domain (rest looked up from reference TRBV15 and TRBJ2-7): DAMVIQNPRYQVTQFGKPVTLSCSQTLNHNVMYWYQQKSSQAPKLLFHYYDKDFNNEADTPDNFQSRRPNTSFCFLDIRSPGLGDTAMYLCATSRDRSSGNYEQYFGPGTRLTVT.

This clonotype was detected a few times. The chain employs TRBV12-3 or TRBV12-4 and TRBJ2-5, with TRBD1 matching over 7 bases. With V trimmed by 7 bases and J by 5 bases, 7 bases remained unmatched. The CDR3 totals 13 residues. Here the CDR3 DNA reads TGTGCCAGCATCCCGCAGGGGGACGAGACCCAGTACTTC. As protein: CASIPQGDETQYF.

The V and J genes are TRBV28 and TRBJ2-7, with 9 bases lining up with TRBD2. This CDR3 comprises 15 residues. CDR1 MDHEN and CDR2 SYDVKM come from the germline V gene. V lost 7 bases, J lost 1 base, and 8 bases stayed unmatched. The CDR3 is CASIKLAGASYEQYF. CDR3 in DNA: TGTGCCAGCATCAAACTAGCGGGTGCATCCTACGAGCAGTACTTC.